The 10 T cell receptor beta chains below come from one sample, sequenced in a study of shared clonotypes between healthy human individuals. Using immunoSEQ multiplex PCR, the repertoire was profiled, and TCRdb retains in-frame clones only, with some absent. The sample consists of a few hundred thousand clones, 80% to 90% of them appearing once. Sequencing input: memory CD8+ T cells sorted from blood. This sample's subset: CD45RO+ cells pooled with CCR7-negative TemRA cells. Every receptor here comes from a man aged 18 to 35 in good health.

The chain has TRBV4-3 and TRBJ1-2; no reliable D call. Per the germline V gene, CDR1 is LGHNA and CDR2 is YSLEER. Trimming stripped 0 bases from V and 4 bases from J, with 18 bases between. This CDR3 contains 17 residues. The DNA of the CDR3 is TGCGCCAGCAGCCAAGATTGGGGTGGCAACGCCGGCTATGGCTACACCTTC. Protein product: CASSQDWGGNAGYGYTF.

The gene calls are TRBV18 and TRBJ2-7, with D unclear. This CDR3 is 12 amino acids long. V dropped 6 bases and J dropped 3 bases, with 9 bases sitting between them. Germline lookup yields CDR1 KGHSH and CDR2 LQKENI. In nucleotides, the CDR3 is TGTGCCAGCTCCCCCCAGGTCTACGAGCAGTACTTC. Its protein product is CASSPQVYEQYF.

The chain joins TRBV5-1 to TRBJ2-3; perhaps D is TRBD1 or TRBD2 (7 bases each). The CDR3 is 18 residues long. With 3 bases removed from V and 6 bases from J, the gap between germline ends came to 26 bases. Germline V gene sequence: CDR1 SGHRS, CDR2 YFSETQ. CDR3 residues: CASSSPPSSTGREDTQYF. The CDR3 DNA is TGCGCCAGCAGCTCCCCTCCCTCCTCGACAGGGAGGGAGGATACGCAGTATTTT.

The chain combines TRBV12-5 with TRBJ1-1; D unresolved. Per germline, CDR1 LGHNT and CDR2 FRNRAP. V was cut by 6 bases and J by 0 bases, with 8 bases left in between. This CDR3 comprises 13 residues. CDR3 sequence: CASGLGMNTEAFF. The CDR3 DNA follows: TGTGCTAGTGGGCTGGGCATGAACACTGAAGCTTTCTTT.

This chain joins TRBV9 and TRBJ2-1, with D hard to call. V was pared by 2 bases and J by 0 bases, with 15 bases between. The CDR3 totals 17 residues. CDR1 is SGDLS and CDR2 is YYNGEE in the germline V gene. The CDR3 region has the DNA TGTGCCAGCAGCGTTGTTAGGAGCTTCGTCTCCTACAATGAGCAGTTCTTC. Residues: CASSVVRSFVSYNEQFF.

The chain couples TRBV9 to TRBJ2-1; a weak D match, TRBD2 (5 bases). The germline CDR1 and CDR2 sequences are SGDLS and YYNGEE. Trimming took off 3 bases at V and 10 bases at J, with 20 bases between the two ends. The CDR3 runs to 15 residues. This CDR3 reads CASSARTGWSEEQFF. The CDR3 coding sequence is TGTGCCAGCAGCGCACGGACGGGGTGGAGTGAAGAGCAGTTCTTC.

This clone has at least ten counts. The chain has TRBV7-9 and TRBJ2-7, with 9 bases matching TRBD1. The trim removed 5 bases at V and 5 bases at J, leaving 10 bases unmatched. Germline CDR1 SEHNR, CDR2 FQNEAQ (reference sequence). The CDR3 contains 15 residues. CDR3 region: CASSATGGGLNEQYF. CDR3 DNA: TGTGCCAGCAGCGCTACAGGGGGCGGATTAAACGAGCAGTACTTC.

The sample holds many counts of this clone. The junction differs from germline at one of its ends, possibly a read error. This chain joins TRBV6-6 and TRBJ1-1; possible D gene TRBD1, 6 bases. CDR1 is MNHNY, CDR2 SVGAGI, per germline (reference sequence). This CDR3 is 12 amino acids long. The CDR3 DNA is TGTGCCAGCATAAATTGGGGGGCTGAGGCTTTCTTT. Translated, it gives CASINWGAEAFF.

In nucleotides, the CDR3 is TGTGCCAGCAGTCCCGGACAGCGTGAAGCTTTCTTT. Translated, it gives CASSPGQREAFF. The V gene is TRBV2, the J gene TRBJ1-1, with D maybe TRBD1 (6 bases). This CDR3 contains 12 residues. Trimming removed 5 bases from V and 7 bases from J, with 11 bases in between. The germline gives CDR1 SNHLY, CDR2 FYNNEI.

This rearrangement joins TRBV4-3 to TRBJ2-7; maybe TRBD2 (6 bases). The germline V gene encodes CDR1 LGHNA and CDR2 YSLEER. V was cut by 0 bases and J by 3 bases, with 6 bases left in between. This CDR3 region has 13 residues. DNA for the CDR3: TGCGCCAGCAGCCAAGAGGACTACTACGAGCAGTACTTC. Translating it yields CASSQEDYYEQYF.